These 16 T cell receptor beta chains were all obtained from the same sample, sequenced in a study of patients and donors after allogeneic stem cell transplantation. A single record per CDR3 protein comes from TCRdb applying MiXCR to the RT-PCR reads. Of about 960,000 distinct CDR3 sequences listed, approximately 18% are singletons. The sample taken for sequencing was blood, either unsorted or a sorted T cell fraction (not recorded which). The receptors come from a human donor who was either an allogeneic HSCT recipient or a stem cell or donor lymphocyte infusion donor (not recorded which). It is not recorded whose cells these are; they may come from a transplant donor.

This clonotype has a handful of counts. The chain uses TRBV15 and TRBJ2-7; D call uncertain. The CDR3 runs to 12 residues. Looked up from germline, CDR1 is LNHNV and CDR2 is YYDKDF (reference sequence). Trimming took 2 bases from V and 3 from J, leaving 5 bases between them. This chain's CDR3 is CATSRQSYEQYF. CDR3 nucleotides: TGTGCCACCAGCAGACAGAGCTACGAGCAGTACTTC.

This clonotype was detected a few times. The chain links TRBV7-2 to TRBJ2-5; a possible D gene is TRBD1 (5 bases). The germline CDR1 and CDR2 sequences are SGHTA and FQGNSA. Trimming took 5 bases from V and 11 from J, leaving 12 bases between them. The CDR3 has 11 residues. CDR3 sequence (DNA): TGTGCCAGCAGCCAAGACAGAATGCAGTACTTC. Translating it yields CASSQDRMQYF.

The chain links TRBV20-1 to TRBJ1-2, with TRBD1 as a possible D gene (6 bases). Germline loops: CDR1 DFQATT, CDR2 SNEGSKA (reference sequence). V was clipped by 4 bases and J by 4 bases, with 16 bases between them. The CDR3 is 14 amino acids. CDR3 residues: CSATQTGSIYGYTF. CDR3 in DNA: TGCAGTGCTACCCAAACAGGGTCTATCTATGGCTACACCTTC.

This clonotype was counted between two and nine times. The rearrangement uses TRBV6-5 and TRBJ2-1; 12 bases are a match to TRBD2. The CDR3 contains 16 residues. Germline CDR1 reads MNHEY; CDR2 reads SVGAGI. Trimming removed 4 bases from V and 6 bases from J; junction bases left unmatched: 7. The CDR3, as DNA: TGTGCCAGCAGTTCCGTAGGACTAGCGGGGATCAATGAGCAGTTCTTC. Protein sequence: CASSSVGLAGINEQFF.

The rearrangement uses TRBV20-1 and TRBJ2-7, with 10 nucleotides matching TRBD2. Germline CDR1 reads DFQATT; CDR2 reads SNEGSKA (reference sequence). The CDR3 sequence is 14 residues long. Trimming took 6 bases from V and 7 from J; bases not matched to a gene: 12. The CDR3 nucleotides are TGCAGTGCCTCTCCACCTAGCGGGGGTGGGGAGCAGTACTTC. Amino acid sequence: CSASPPSGGGEQYF.

CDR3: CSVVLQTQETQYF. The CDR3 DNA follows: TGCAGCGTTGTCCTACAGACCCAAGAGACCCAGTACTTC. The rearrangement links TRBV29-1 to TRBJ2-5, with D hard to call. V was pared by 4 bases and J by 1 base, with 10 bases between. CDR3 size: 13 residues. The germline gives CDR1 SQVTM, CDR2 ANQGSEA. Filled out from reference TRBV29-1 and TRBJ2-5, the complete variable domain reads SAVISQKPSRDICQRGTSLTIQCQVDSQVTMMFWYRQQPGQSLTLIATANQGSEATYESGFVIDKFPISRPNLTFSTLTVSNMSPEDSSIYLCSVVLQTQETQYFGPGTRLLVL.

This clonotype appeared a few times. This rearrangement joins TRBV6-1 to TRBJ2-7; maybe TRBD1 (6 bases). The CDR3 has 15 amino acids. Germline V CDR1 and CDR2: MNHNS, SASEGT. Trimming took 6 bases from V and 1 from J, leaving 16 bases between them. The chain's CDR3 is CASSHNSQGSYEQYF. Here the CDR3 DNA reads TGTGCCAGCAGCCATAATTCGCAGGGGTCCTACGAGCAGTACTTC.

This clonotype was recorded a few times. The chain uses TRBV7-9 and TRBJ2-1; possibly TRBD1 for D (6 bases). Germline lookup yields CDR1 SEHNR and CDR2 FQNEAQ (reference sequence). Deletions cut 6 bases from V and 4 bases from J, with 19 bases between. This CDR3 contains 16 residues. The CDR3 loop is CASRPSDRRPYNEQFF. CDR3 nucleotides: TGTGCCAGCAGACCCTCCGACAGGCGGCCTTACAATGAGCAGTTCTTC.

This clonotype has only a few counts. CDR3 residues: CASSPGPYSGELFF. In nucleotides, the CDR3 is TGTGCCAGCAGCCCGGGACCCTACAGCGGGGAGCTGTTTTTT. The J gene is TRBJ2-2, the V gene TRBV12-3 or TRBV12-4; TRBD1 or TRBD2 may be the D gene (5 bases each). Trimming shortened V by 6 bases and J by 7 bases, and 15 bases separated the two germline ends. The CDR3 covers 14 residues.

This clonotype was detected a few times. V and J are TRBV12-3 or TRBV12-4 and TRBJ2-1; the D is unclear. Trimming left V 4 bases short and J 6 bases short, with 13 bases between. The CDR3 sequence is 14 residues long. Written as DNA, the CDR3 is TGTGCCAGCAGTTCCCAGCGCTTTTCCAATGAGCAGTTCTTC. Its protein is CASSSQRFSNEQFF.

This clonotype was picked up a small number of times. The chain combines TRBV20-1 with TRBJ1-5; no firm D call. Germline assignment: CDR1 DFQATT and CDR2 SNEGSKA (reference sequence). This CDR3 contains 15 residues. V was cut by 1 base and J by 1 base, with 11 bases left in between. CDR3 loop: CSARGAQVSNQPQHF. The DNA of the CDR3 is TGCAGTGCTAGAGGGGCTCAAGTCAGCAATCAGCCCCAGCATTTT.

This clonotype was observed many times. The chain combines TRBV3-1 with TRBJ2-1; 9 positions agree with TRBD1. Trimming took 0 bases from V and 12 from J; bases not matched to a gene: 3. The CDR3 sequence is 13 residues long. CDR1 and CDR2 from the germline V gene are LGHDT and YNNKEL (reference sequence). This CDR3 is CASSQEDRGWQFF. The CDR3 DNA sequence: TGTGCCAGCAGCCAAGAGGACAGGGGATGGCAGTTCTTC.

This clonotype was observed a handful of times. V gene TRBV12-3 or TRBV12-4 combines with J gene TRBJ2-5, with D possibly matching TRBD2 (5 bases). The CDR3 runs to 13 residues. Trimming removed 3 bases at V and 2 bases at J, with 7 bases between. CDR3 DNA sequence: TGTGCCAGCAGTTTCCAGCGGCAAGAGACCCAGTACTTC. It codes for CASSFQRQETQYF.

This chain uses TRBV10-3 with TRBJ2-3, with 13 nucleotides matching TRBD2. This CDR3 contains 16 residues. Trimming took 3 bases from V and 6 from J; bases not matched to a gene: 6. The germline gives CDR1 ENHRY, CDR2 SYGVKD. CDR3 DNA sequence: TGTGCCATCAGTGATACTAGCGGGAGGGTTGAGGATACGCAGTATTTT. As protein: CAISDTSGRVEDTQYF.

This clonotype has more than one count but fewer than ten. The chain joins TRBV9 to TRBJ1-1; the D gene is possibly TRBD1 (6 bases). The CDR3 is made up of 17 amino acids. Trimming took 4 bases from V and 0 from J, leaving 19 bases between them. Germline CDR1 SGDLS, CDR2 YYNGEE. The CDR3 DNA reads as TGTGCCAGCAGCCAGGACAGTGTTCATGGTCTGAACACTGAAGCTTTCTTT. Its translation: CASSQDSVHGLNTEAFF.

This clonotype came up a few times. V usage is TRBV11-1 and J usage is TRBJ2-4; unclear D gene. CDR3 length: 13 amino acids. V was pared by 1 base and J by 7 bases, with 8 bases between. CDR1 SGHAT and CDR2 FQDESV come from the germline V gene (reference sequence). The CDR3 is CASSLVGINIQYF. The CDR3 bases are TGTGCCAGCAGCTTAGTAGGGATCAACATTCAGTACTTC.